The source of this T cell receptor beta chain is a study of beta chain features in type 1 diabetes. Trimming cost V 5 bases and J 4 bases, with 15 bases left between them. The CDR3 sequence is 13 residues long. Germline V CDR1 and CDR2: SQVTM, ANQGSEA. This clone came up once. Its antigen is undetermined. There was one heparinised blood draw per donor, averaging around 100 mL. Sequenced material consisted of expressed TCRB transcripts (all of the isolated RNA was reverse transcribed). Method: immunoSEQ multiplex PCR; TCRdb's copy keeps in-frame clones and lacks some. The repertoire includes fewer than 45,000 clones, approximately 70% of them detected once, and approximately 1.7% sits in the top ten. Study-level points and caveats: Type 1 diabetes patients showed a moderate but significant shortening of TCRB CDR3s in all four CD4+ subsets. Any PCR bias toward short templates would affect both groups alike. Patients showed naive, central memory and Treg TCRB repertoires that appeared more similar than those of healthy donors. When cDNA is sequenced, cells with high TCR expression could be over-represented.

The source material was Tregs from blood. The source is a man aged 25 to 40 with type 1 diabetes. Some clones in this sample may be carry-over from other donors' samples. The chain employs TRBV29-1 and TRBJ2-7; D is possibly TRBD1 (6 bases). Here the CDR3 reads CSVCDTGQYEQYF. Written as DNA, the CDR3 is TGCAGCGTTTGTGACACAGGGCAATACGAGCAGTACTTC.